The sequence of this T cell receptor (beta chain) was determined in a study of cytomegalovirus exposure and HLA in healthy donors. Study observations and caveats: Per a prior analysis, the majority of TCR beta V segments were productive roughly 87% or roughly 30% of the time.

Healthy bone marrow donors formed the donor group. Germline V gene sequence: CDR1 MGHRA, CDR2 YSYEKL. With 2 bases removed from V and 0 bases from J, the gap between germline ends came to 8 bases. CDR3 length: 15 amino acids. 60 Vbeta and 13 Jbeta primers were used in PCR. The method was immunoSEQ multiplex PCR; TCRdb's version includes in-frame clones alone and lacks a portion of them. Found here are some 65,000 clones, around 62% of them singletons; the top ten hold about 3%. A remark on this clone: Its antigen is unidentified.

The chain employs TRBV4-1 and TRBJ2-1; D not resolved. The receptor was derived from a man aged 25-40 years in good health and CMV-seronegative. Sample: PBMCs. In nucleotides, the CDR3 is TGCGCCAGCAGCCAAATACCACTCTCCTACAATGAGCAGTTCTTC. Its protein product is CASSQIPLSYNEQFF.